This TCR beta chain was found in a study of blood T cell repertoires in COVID-19. This CDR3 is 14 amino acids long. V lost 3 bases and J 5 bases, leaving 13 bases between the germline ends. Germline V CDR1 and CDR2: SGDLS, YYNGEE. Here immunoSEQ multiplex PCR was the method, and the copy in TCRdb shows in-frame clones only, minus some. This table holds approximately 160,000 clones, more than 70% found once. The clonotype was recovered from a man aged 50-59 years with active or convalescent COVID-19. The sample comprised peripheral blood. This chain connects TRBV9 to TRBJ2-3; possibly TRBD1 for D (6 bases). This chain's CDR3 is CASSGMGAGDTQYF. The DNA for the CDR3 is TGTGCCAGCAGCGGCATGGGGGCTGGAGATACGCAGTATTTT.